The entry that follows covers one TCR beta chain sequence. Those who donated were healthy bone marrow donors. Researchers ran the PCR with 60 Vbeta and 13 Jbeta primers. Sequencing was performed with immunoSEQ multiplex PCR; in TCRdb, only in-frame clones are kept and a portion is missing. The repertoire holds 180,000 or so clones, with over 75% as singletons. This entry belongs to a study of cytomegalovirus exposure and HLA in healthy donors. The CDR3 has 12 amino acids. Germline V gives CDR1 MNHEY, CDR2 SVGAGI. Deletions cut 5 bases from V and 6 bases from J, with 11 bases between. The sequence came from a man in his fifties in good health and CMV-seropositive. Sample: PBMCs. The gene calls are TRBV6-5 and TRBJ2-7; D gene ambiguous. The CDR3: CASSPGSPEQYF. The CDR3 coding sequence is TGTGCCAGCAGTCCCGGTTCGCCCGAGCAGTACTTC.